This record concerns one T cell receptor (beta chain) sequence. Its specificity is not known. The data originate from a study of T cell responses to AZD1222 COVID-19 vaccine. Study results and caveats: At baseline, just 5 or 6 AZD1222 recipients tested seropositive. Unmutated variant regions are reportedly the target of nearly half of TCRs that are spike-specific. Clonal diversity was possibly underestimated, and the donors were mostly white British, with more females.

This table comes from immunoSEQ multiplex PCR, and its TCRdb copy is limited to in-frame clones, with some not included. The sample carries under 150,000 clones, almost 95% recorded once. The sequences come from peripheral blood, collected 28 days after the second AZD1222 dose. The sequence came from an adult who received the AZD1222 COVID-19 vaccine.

CDR3 bases: TGTGCCAGCAGCGAGCCGGGACAGTCAGATACGCAGTATTTT. It translates to CASSEPGQSDTQYF. The chain links TRBV7-6 to TRBJ2-3; 7 bases are shared with TRBD1. This CDR3 has 14 residues. CDR1 is SGHVS and CDR2 is FNYEAQ in the germline V gene. Losses at the gene ends were 5 bases for V and 4 bases for J; bases not matched to a gene: 6.